The rows below give T cell receptor beta chains drawn from one sample of a study of blood T cell repertoires in COVID-19. Here immunoSEQ multiplex PCR was the method, and the copy in TCRdb shows in-frame clones only, minus some. The sample contains approximately 230,000 clones, approximately 91% of which appear only once. Sequenced material: peripheral blood. These receptor sequences come from a woman between 35 and 50 years old who had recovered from COVID-19. Both conserved end residues are part of each CDR3. A D gene is named only where the DNA matches it firmly. Clone size appears in some rows only: once, few, many, or a class for an expanded clone.

clone size,J gene,V gene,D gene,CDR3 protein,CDR3 DNA
-,TRBJ1-2,TRBV12-3/TRBV12-4,-,CASGGGGYTF,TGTGCCAGCGGGGGGGGAGGCTACACCTTC
-,TRBJ2-7,TRBV30,-,CAWTRSYEQYF,TGTGCCTGGACCCGTTCCTACGAGCAGTACTTC
-,TRBJ1-2,TRBV2,-,CASSEQGLGRGYTF,TGTGCCAGCAGTGAACAGGGCCTAGGGCGAGGCTACACCTTC
-,TRBJ1-5,TRBV10-3,-,CAISAAGIYQPQHF,TGTGCCATCAGTGCGGCAGGTATATATCAGCCCCAGCATTTT
-,TRBJ2-7,TRBV29-1,-,CSVEGANIPYEQYF,TGCAGCGTTGAGGGGGCTAATATCCCCTACGAGCAGTACTTC
few,TRBJ2-2,TRBV6-1,TRBD2,CASSVLAGGYTGELFF,TGTGCCAGCAGTGTACTAGCGGGAGGGTACACCGGGGAGCTGTTTTTT
-,TRBJ2-2,TRBV4-3,TRBD1,CASSHEPTGDTGELFF,TGCGCCAGCAGCCACGAACCAACAGGGGACACCGGGGAGCTGTTTTTT
-,TRBJ2-7,TRBV7-6,TRBD1,CASSLEDRAYEQYF,TGTGCCAGCAGCTTAGAGGACAGGGCCTACGAGCAGTACTTC
-,TRBJ1-2,TRBV15,-,CATSRVGGGNYGYTF,TGTGCCACCAGCAGAGTCGGAGGTGGGAACTATGGCTACACCTTC
few,TRBJ1-6,TRBV6-5,-,CASSLTLASANSPLHF,TGTGCCAGCAGTTTGACCCTGGCTAGCGCAAATTCACCCCTCCACTTT
-,TRBJ2-7,TRBV5-5,-,CASSQDFYEQYF,TGTGCCAGCAGTCAAGACTTCTACGAGCAGTACTTC
-,TRBJ2-1,TRBV7-2,-,CASSPLTGSYNEQFF,TGTGCCAGCAGCCCCCTGACCGGGTCCTACAATGAGCAGTTCTTC
-,TRBJ1-6,TRBV19,TRBD1,CASSSRDRGSNNSPLHF,TGTGCCAGTAGTAGCCGGGACAGGGGATCGAACAATTCACCCCTCCACTTT
-,TRBJ1-4,TRBV7-2,TRBD1,CASSLEGQWNEKLFF,TGTGCCAGCAGCTTAGAGGGACAGTGGAACGAAAAACTGTTTTTT
-,TRBJ2-7,TRBV21-1,-,CASSKWREGLRYEQYF,TGTGCCAGCAGCAAATGGCGGGAGGGCCTGAGGTACGAGCAGTACTTC
-,TRBJ2-7,TRBV6-5,-,CACRLPSSYEQYF,TGTGCCTGTCGTCTCCCTAGCTCCTACGAGCAGTACTTC
-,TRBJ1-6,TRBV4-1,TRBD1,CASSLDRANSPLHF,TGCGCCAGCAGCTTGGACAGGGCTAATTCACCCCTCCACTTT
-,TRBJ2-3,TRBV29-1,TRBD2,CSVVRGAGGSTDTQYF,TGCAGCGTTGTACGCGGAGCGGGGGGGAGCACAGATACGCAGTATTTT
-,TRBJ2-2,TRBV23-1,TRBD1,CASSQPSGTGGAGTGELFF,TGCGCCAGCAGTCAACCCTCCGGGACAGGGGGCGCCGGAACCGGGGAGCTGTTTTTT
-,TRBJ1-5,TRBV6-2/TRBV6-3,-,CASSYPAPAGGNQPQHF,TGTGCCAGCAGTTACCCAGCGCCCGCCGGGGGCAATCAGCCCCAGCATTTT
few,TRBJ1-2,TRBV25-1,-,CASSGMGGTYGYTF,TGTGCCAGCAGTGGTATGGGCGGGACCTATGGCTACACCTTC
-,TRBJ2-5,TRBV11-2,TRBD2,CASSLSASGGEETQYF,TGTGCCAGCAGCCTGTCCGCTAGCGGGGGGGAAGAGACCCAGTACTTC
-,TRBJ2-2,TRBV2,-,CASSVRTRLTGELFF,TGTGCCAGCAGTGTCCGAACCAGGCTTACCGGGGAGCTGTTTTTT
-,TRBJ2-7,TRBV5-1,-,CASSLDRGWSDEQYF,TGCGCCAGCAGCTTGGACCGGGGATGGTCTGACGAGCAGTACTTC
once,TRBJ2-6,TRBV5-1,-,CASSLGTGANVLTF,TGCGCCAGCAGCTTGGGGACAGGGGCCAACGTCCTGACTTTC
-,TRBJ2-1,TRBV7-2,TRBD2,CASSFWRGGLGEQFF,TGTGCCAGCAGCTTCTGGCGGGGGGGTCTGGGTGAGCAGTTCTTC
-,TRBJ2-5,TRBV7-6,-,CASSLGVPPGETQYF,TGTGCCAGCAGCTTAGGGGTTCCTCCGGGGGAGACCCAGTACTTC
-,TRBJ2-7,TRBV12-5,-,CASGLPYDVQYF,TGTGCTAGTGGCTTACCCTACGATGTGCAGTACTTC
-,TRBJ2-2,TRBV4-3,-,CASSQVGIGGTGELFF,TGCGCCAGCAGCCAGGTCGGGATCGGGGGCACCGGGGAGCTGTTTTTT
once,TRBJ1-5,TRBV19,-,CASSSSTGSSNQPQHF,TGTGCCAGTAGTTCTTCAACAGGGAGCAGCAATCAGCCCCAGCATTTT
-,TRBJ2-3,TRBV11-2,-,CASSSRDTQYF,TGTGCCAGCAGCTCCCGTGATACGCAGTATTTT
-,TRBJ1-1,TRBV29-1,-,CSGDRFTEAFF,TGCAGCGGCGACAGGTTCACTGAAGCTTTCTTT
-,TRBJ2-2,TRBV6-5,-,CASRIGQNTGELFF,TGTGCCAGCAGAATCGGACAGAACACCGGGGAGCTGTTTTTT
-,TRBJ2-7,TRBV3-1/TRBV3-2,-,CASSQGRQEHYEQYF,TGTGCCAGCAGCCAAGGCAGGCAGGAACACTACGAGCAGTACTTC
-,TRBJ2-3,TRBV4-2,TRBD2,CASSQGGVAGGPDTQYF,TGTGCCAGCAGCCAGGGAGGAGTAGCGGGGGGGCCAGATACGCAGTATTTT
-,TRBJ2-7,TRBV2,-,CAAVNRSYEQYF,TGTGCCGCCGTCAACAGATCCTACGAGCAGTACTTC
-,TRBJ1-5,TRBV28,-,CASSSPTGATQPQHF,TGTGCCAGCAGCAGTCCGACAGGAGCCACCCAGCCCCAGCATTTT
-,TRBJ2-1,TRBV18,TRBD2,CASSPGLAGGVEQFF,TGTGCCAGCTCACCGGGACTAGCGGGGGGAGTTGAGCAGTTCTTC
-,TRBJ2-1,TRBV12-5,-,CASVNSRGGFDNEQFF,TGTGCTAGTGTTAACTCCCGCGGCGGTTTCGACAATGAGCAGTTCTTC
-,TRBJ1-6,TRBV6-6,TRBD1,CASSQWDRENSPLHF,TGTGCCAGCAGTCAATGGGACAGGGAAAATTCACCCCTCCACTTT
-,TRBJ2-7,TRBV10-3,TRBD2,CAIRTGGSYEQYF,TGTGCCATCAGGACCGGGGGGAGCTACGAGCAGTACTTC
-,TRBJ1-3,TRBV28,-,CASSPPRTTTGNTIYF,TGTGCCAGCAGTCCCCCCAGGACAACGACGGGAAACACCATATATTTT
-,TRBJ1-6,TRBV5-1,-,CASSLAGRGSPLHF,TGCGCCAGCAGCTTGGCCGGGAGGGGTTCACCCCTCCACTTT
-,TRBJ2-1,TRBV27,-,CASSFLADNEQFF,TGTGCCAGCAGTTTTCTTGCAGACAATGAGCAGTTCTTC
-,TRBJ1-3,TRBV4-1,TRBD1,CASSQESGRGPGNTIYF,TGCGCCAGCAGCCAAGAGAGCGGCAGGGGGCCTGGAAACACCATATATTTT
-,TRBJ2-6,TRBV5-6,-,CASSLRVSGANVLTF,TGTGCCAGCAGCCTACGGGTCTCTGGGGCCAACGTCCTGACTTTC
-,TRBJ1-5,TRBV7-8,TRBD1,CASSIGRRTGERQPQHF,TGTGCCAGCAGCATAGGGAGGCGAACAGGGGAACGACAGCCCCAGCATTTT
-,TRBJ1-5,TRBV5-1,TRBD1,CASSLEGAVGQPQHF,TGCGCCAGCAGCTTGGAGGGGGCGGTAGGTCAGCCCCAGCATTTT
-,TRBJ1-5,TRBV2,-,CASSESLGAGNQPQHF,TGTGCCAGCAGTGAATCCCTGGGCGCAGGCAATCAGCCCCAGCATTTT